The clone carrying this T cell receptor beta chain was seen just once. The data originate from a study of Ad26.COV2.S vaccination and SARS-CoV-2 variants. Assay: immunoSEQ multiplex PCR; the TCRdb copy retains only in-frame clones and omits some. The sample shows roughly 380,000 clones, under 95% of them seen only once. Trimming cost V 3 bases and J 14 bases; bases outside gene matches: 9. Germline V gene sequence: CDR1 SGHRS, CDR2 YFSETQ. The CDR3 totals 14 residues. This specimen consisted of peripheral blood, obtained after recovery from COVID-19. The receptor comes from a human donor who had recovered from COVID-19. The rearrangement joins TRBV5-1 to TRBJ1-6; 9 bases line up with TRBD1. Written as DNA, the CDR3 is TGCGCCAGCAGCTCCCGGACAGGGGCGAAGGCCCTCCACTTT. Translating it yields CASSSRTGAKALHF.